This T cell receptor (beta chain) comes out of a study of shared clonotypes between healthy human individuals. Replicate PCRs run on sorted subsets employed roughly 190 ng DNA, 30,000 to 35,000 T cell genomes. The table came from immunoSEQ multiplex PCR; TCRdb's copy has only in-frame clones and leaves some out. The table shows some 1,900,000 clones, with roughly 94% occurring only once. The CDR3 is 14 amino acids. With 6 bases removed from V and 4 bases from J, the gap between germline ends came to 16 bases. Germline lookup yields CDR1 SGHNT and CDR2 YYREEE (reference sequence). Naive-designated CD8 cells lacked CD45RO, were positively enriched for CCR7, and omitted terminally differentiated effector memory CD45RA+ cells.

What was sequenced was naive CD8+ T cells sorted from blood. This chain links TRBV5-4 with TRBJ1-2, with D perhaps matching TRBD1 (6 bases). The sequence was collected from a man aged 18 to 30 in good health. CDR3 DNA sequence: TGTGCCAGCACCGCGGGGGCGGCGATCTATGGCTACACCTTC. This sequence encodes CASTAGAAIYGYTF.